Listed here are 6 T cell receptor beta chains from one sample, sequenced in a study of cytomegalovirus exposure and HLA in healthy donors. Primers included in the PCR were 60 Vbeta and 13 Jbeta primers. TCRdb's table, derived via immunoSEQ multiplex PCR, lists solely in-frame clones and lacks some. This sample yields around 120,000 clones, of which 70% to 80% are seen a single time; over 3% belongs to the top ten. The sample comprised PBMCs. The receptors come from a middle-aged woman in good health and CMV-seronegative.

CDR3 nucleotides: TGTGCCAGCCGGGGGGATGGCGGGAGAACAGATACGCAGTATTTT. It specifies CASRGDGGRTDTQYF. The V gene is TRBV7-8, the J gene TRBJ2-3, with 7 bases that match TRBD2. Germline lookup yields CDR1 SGHVS and CDR2 FQNEAQ. This CDR3 region has 15 residues. Losses at the gene ends were 8 bases for V and 3 bases for J; bases not matched to a gene: 11.

This clone was seen a single time. CDR3 sequence reads: CASSPKQGEAFF. DNA of the CDR3: TGTGCCAGCAGCCCCAAACAGGGAGAAGCTTTCTTT. This chain joins TRBV7-9 and TRBJ1-1; tentative D call: TRBD1 (6 bases). Per the germline V gene, CDR1 is SEHNR and CDR2 is FQNEAQ (reference sequence). The CDR3 extends over 12 amino acids. V was trimmed by 5 bases and J by 8 bases, leaving 12 bases between them.

The chain recombines TRBV18 with TRBJ1-4; D may be TRBD1 (6 bases). Between the trimmed V and J ends, which lost 5 bases and 7 bases, there was a span of 17 bases. This CDR3 contains 15 residues. Germline CDR1 KGHSH, CDR2 LQKENI. The CDR3 region is CASSSDRPPGEKLFF. Written as DNA, the CDR3 is TGTGCCAGCTCAAGCGACAGGCCTCCGGGTGAAAAACTGTTTTTT.

The chain joins TRBV6-5 to TRBJ2-4, with 8 bases lining up with TRBD2. V gave up 0 bases and J gave up 6 bases; unmatched junction bases: 4. The CDR3 runs 15 residues. Germline loops: CDR1 MNHEY, CDR2 SVGAGI. The CDR3 is CASSYSTGTRNIQYF. The CDR3 DNA follows: TGTGCCAGCAGTTACTCAACCGGGACTAGAAACATTCAGTACTTC.

This clone showed up just a few times. This rearrangement joins TRBV29-1 to TRBJ1-4; TRBD1 matches 7 bases. This CDR3 spans 12 amino acids. V trimming: 4 bases; J trimming: 8 bases; junction bases outside the gene matches: 4. Germline loops: CDR1 SQVTM, CDR2 ANQGSEA. The CDR3, as DNA: TGCAGCGTTGGACAGGGACTGGAAAAACTGTTTTTT. Protein product: CSVGQGLEKLFF.

This clone was counted between two and nine times. The chain uses TRBV7-2 and TRBJ1-5; TRBD1 is a possible D gene (6 bases). The CDR3 contains 15 residues. The V gene's germline CDR1 is SGHTA and CDR2 FQGNSA. V was pared by 2 bases and J by 6 bases, with 14 bases between. For the CDR3, the DNA is TGTGCCAGCAGCTTATATTCAGGGGATTTTCAGCCCCAGCATTTT. It is translated as CASSLYSGDFQPQHF.